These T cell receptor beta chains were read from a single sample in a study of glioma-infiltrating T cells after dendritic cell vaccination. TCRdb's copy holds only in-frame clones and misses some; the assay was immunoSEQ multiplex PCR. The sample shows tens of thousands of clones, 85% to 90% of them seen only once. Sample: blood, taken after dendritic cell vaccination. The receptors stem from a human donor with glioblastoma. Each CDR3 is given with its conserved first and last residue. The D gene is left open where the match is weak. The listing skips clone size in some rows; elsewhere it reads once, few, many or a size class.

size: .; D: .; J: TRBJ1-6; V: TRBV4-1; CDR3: CASSQVGGSYNSPLHF; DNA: TGCGCCAGCAGCCAAGTTGGAGGGAGCTATAATTCCCCCCTCCACTTT
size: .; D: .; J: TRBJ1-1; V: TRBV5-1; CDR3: CASSLVTLNTEAFF; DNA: TGCGCCAGCAGCTTGGTAACACTGAACACTGAAGCTTTCTTT
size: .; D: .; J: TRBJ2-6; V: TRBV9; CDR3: CASSVQVSGANVLTF; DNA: TGTGCCAGCAGCGTACAGGTTTCTGGGGCCAACGTCCTGACTTTC
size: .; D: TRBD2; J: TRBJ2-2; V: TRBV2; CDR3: CASSGSGGTNTGELFF; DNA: TGTGCCAGCAGTGGGTCGGGAGGGACGAACACCGGGGAGCTGTTTTTT
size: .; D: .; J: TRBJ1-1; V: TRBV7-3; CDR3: CASSQVSDTEAFF; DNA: TGTGCCAGCAGCCAGGTATCGGACACTGAAGCTTTCTTT
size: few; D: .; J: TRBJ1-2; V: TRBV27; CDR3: CASSPTGTHNYGYTF; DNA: TGTGCCAGCAGCCCCACCGGGACACACAACTATGGCTACACCTTC
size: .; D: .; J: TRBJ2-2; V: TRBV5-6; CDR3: CASSRDYADFTGELFF; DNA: TGTGCCAGCAGCCGTGACTACGCGGACTTCACCGGGGAGCTGTTTTTT
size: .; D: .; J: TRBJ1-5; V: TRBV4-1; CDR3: CASSQGANQPQHF; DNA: TGCGCCAGCAGCCAAGGAGCTAATCAGCCCCAGCATTTT
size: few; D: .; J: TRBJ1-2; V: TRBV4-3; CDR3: CASSQATVNPSNYGYTF; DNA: TGCGCCAGCAGCCAGGCGACAGTGAACCCGTCTAACTATGGCTACACCTTC
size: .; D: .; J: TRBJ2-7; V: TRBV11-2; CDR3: CASSRPGQLYEQYF; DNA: TGTGCCAGCAGCCGACCGGGACAACTTTACGAGCAGTACTTC
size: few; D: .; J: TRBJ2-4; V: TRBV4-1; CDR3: CASSQGQFKNIQYF; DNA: TGCGCCAGCAGCCAAGGACAGTTTAAAAACATTCAGTACTTC
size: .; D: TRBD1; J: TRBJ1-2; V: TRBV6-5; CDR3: CASSYSATGFYGYTF; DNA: TGTGCCAGCAGTTACTCGGCGACAGGGTTCTATGGCTACACCTTC
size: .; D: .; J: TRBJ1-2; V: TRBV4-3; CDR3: CASSQAEVGAVGYTF; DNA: TGCGCCAGCAGCCAAGCAGAGGTGGGGGCGGTTGGCTACACCTTC
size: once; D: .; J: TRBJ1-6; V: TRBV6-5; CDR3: CASSYSYNSPLHF; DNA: TGTGCCAGCAGTTATAGTTATAATTCACCCCTCCACTTT
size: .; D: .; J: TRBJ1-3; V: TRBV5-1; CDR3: CASTKVGAPGNTIYF; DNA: TGCGCCAGCACAAAGGTGGGGGCTCCTGGAAACACCATATATTTT
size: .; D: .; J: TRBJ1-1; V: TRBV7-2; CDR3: CASSLRVRAGAFF; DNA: TGTGCCAGCAGCTTAAGGGTGAGGGCGGGAGCTTTCTTT
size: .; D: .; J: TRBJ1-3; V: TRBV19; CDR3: CASSLGRASGGNTIYF; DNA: TGTGCCAGTAGTCTAGGGCGGGCATCGGGAGGAAACACCATATATTTT
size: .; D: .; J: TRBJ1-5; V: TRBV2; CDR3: CASRDGLLSQHF; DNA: TGTGCCAGCAGGGACGGACTACTGTCCCAGCATTTT
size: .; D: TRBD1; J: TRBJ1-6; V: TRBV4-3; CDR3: CASSQRAPGGSSPLHF; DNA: TGCGCCAGCAGCCAGAGAGCCCCAGGGGGGAGTTCACCCCTCCACTTT
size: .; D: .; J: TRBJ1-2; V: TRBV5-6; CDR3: CASSLDPSRGTNYGYTF; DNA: TGTGCCAGCAGCTTGGATCCCAGTCGGGGGACCAACTATGGCTACACCTTC
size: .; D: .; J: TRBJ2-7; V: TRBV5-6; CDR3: CASRSLSSYEQYF; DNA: TGTGCCAGCAGAAGTCTGAGCTCCTACGAGCAGTACTTC
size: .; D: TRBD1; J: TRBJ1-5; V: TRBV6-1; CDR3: CASSGTGENQPQHF; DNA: TGTGCCAGCAGTGGGACAGGCGAAAATCAGCCCCAGCATTTT
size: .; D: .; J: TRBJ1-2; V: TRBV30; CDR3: CAWSYTNYGYTF; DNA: TGTGCCTGGAGTTACACGAACTATGGCTACACCTTC
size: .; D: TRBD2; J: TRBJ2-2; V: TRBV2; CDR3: CASRKTSGRNTGELFF; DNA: TGTGCCAGCAGGAAGACTAGCGGGAGAAACACCGGGGAGCTGTTTTTT
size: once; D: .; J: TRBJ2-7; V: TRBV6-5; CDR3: CASSYRRDNYEQYF; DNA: TGTGCCAGCAGTTACCGGAGGGATAACTACGAGCAGTACTTC
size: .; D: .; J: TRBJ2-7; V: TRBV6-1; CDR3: CASTSSAPTNEQYF; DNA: TGTGCCAGCACCTCATCCGCGCCAACTAACGAGCAGTACTTC
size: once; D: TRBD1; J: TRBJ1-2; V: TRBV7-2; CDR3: CASSFDRDQGYTF; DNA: TGTGCCAGCAGCTTTGACAGGGATCAGGGCTACACCTTC
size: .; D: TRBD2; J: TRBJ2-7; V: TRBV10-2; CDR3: CASGTGGGAPYEQYF; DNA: TGCGCCAGCGGTACGGGCGGGGGGGCCCCCTACGAGCAGTACTTC
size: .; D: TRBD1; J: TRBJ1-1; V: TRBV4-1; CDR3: CASSQDYVRTGGQRNTEAFF; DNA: TGCGCCAGCAGCCAAGATTACGTAAGGACAGGGGGGCAGAGGAACACTGAAGCTTTCTTT
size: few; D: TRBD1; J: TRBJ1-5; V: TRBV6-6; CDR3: CASSGTVQPQHF; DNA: TGTGCCAGCAGTGGGACAGTTCAGCCCCAGCATTTT
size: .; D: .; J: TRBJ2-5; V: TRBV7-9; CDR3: CASSSTRVTRLETQYF; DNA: TGTGCCAGCAGCTCGACAAGGGTTACTAGATTAGAGACCCAGTACTTC
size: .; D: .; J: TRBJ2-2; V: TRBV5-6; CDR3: CASSLLSINTGELFF; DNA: TGTGCCAGCAGCTTACTATCAATTAACACCGGGGAGCTGTTTTTT
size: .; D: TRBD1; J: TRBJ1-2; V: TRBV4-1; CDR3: CASSQDPGQGALYGYTF; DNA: TGCGCCAGCAGCCAAGACCCTGGACAGGGGGCTCTCTATGGCTACACCTTC